This T cell receptor (beta chain) was documented in a study of identical twins (dated by TCRdb to the mid-2010s). With regard to the full study: The study deep-sequenced TCR alpha and beta repertoires from monozygotic twins, unrelated adults of various ages and cord blood to test whether fetal clonotypes persist. Replicate twin experiments were performed at different times using different library preparation protocols to rule out contamination.

Only healthy Caucasian donors were included. With regard to this clonotype: Its antigen has not been determined. At one end, the junction sequence differs from germline, possibly due to a read error.

CDR1 and CDR2 are read off the germline V gene (reference sequence) as DFQATT and SNEGSKA. The CDR3 numbers 14 residues from cysteine through phenylalanine. Only the CDR3 region is kept as DNA, spanning 42 bases read in frame from base 1. The library was made by 5' RACE. Reads for this sample came from an Illumina HiSeq 2000. Template switching introduced a universal primer binding site; the final cDNA contained a unique molecular identifier, enabling accurate counting of TCR cDNA molecules. Specific primers in the conserved constant-segment region were used to synthesize first-strand cDNA for TCR alpha and beta chains. To control for contamination, every cDNA library was double barcoded, receiving both a SMART-Mk sample barcode and Illumina barcodes. TruSeq adapter sequences, together with Illumina sample barcodes, were added in two successive PCR steps. The Illumina HiSeq platform was used with custom primers to sequence TCR alpha and beta cDNA libraries. In the authors' own workflow: MiGEC processed the raw reads to extract unique molecular identifiers, while MiXCR was used to determine the CDR3 positions. Recombination models were inferred per individual with the repgenHMM and IGoR tools using an EM algorithm. Shared clonotypes were analyzed with the tcR package in R, and sharing was normalized by the product of cloneset sizes. To study raw recombination without the effects of thymic and clonal selection, out-of-frame nonproductive sequences were analyzed. TCRdb cleaned the public reads at Q25 with fastp, built clones with MiXCR and kept in-frame beta chains. Each entry merges the rows of one CDR3 protein and shows their most common DNA and genes. What appears here as the V and J calls and clone size reflects TCRdb's work, not the paper's. The table for this sample lists some 1,700,000 distinct CDR3 sequences; about 30% of them were counted only once. Clones ranked in the top ten supply under 0.35% of the sample.

Overall study outcomes, separate from this receptor: Compared with coincidental sharing between unrelated individuals, out-of-frame TCR alpha sequences shared between twins showed an excess of sequences with low generation probability. In monozygotic twins, recombination models systematically underestimated out-of-frame TCR alpha sharing, but the models matched the sharing seen between unrelated individuals. A weaker excess of twin sharing was found in beta out-of-frame sequences because the signal-to-noise ratio was lowered by fewer shared sequences. Abundant cord blood beta clonotypes carried fewer insertions; young adult naive repertoires showed a weaker similar trend, while memory repertoires showed none. Zero-insertion analyses could be partly confounded by invariant T cells such as MAIT and iNKT, though diverse VJ usage argued against such confounding for most clonotypes. Conclusions relied on cross-sectional statistical analysis, since the same donors could not be followed over many years.

This receptor was identified in a newborn girl in good health. Sequencing was performed on cord blood. This receptor chain uses TRBV20-1 and TRBJ2-4; TRBD1 lines up with 7 middle nucleotides. The nucleotides are TGCAGTGCTAGGACAGGGTTTTCCAAAAACATTCGGTACTTC. Translated, it reads CSARTGFSKNIRYF.